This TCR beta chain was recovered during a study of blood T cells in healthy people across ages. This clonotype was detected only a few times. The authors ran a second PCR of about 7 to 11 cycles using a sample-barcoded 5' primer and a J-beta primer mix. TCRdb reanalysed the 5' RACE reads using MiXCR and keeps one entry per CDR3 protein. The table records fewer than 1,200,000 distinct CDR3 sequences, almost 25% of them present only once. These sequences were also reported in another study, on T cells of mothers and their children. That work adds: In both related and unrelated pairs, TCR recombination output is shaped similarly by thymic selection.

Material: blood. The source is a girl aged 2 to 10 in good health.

CDR3 nucleotide sequence: TGTGCCAGCAGCCAAATACTAGCTCAAGAGACCCAGTACTTC. This gives the protein CASSQILAQETQYF. This chain uses TRBV4-2 with TRBJ2-5; tentatively, D is TRBD2 (6 bases). The length of the CDR3 is 14 residues. V shed 2 bases and J shed 2 bases, with 9 bases lying between them. From germline, CDR1 is LGHNA and CDR2 YNFKEQ.